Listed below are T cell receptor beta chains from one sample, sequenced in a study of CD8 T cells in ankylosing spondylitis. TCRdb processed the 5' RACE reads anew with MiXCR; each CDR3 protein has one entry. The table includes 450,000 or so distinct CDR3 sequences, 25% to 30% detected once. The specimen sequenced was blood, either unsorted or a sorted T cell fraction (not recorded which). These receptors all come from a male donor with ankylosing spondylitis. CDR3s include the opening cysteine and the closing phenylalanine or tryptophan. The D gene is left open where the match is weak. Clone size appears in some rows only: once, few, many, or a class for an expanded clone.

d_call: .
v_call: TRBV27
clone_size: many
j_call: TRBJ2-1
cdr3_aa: CASSTTRGGAYNEQFF
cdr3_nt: TGTGCCAGCAGCACTACCCGGGGTGGAGCCTACAATGAGCAGTTCTTC

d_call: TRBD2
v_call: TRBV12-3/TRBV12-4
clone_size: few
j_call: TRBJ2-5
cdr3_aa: CASSLRLAGVETQYF
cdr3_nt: TGTGCCAGCAGTTTACGGCTAGCGGGAGTAGAGACCCAGTACTTC

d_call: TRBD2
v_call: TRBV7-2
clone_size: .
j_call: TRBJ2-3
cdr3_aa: CASSLAGTSGFYSTDTQYF
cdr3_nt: TGTGCCAGCAGCTTAGCTGGGACTAGCGGGTTCTATAGCACAGATACGCAGTATTTT

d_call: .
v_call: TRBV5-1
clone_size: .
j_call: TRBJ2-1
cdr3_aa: CASSLVAVGDNEQFF
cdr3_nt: TGCGCCAGCAGCTTGGTGGCAGTGGGGGACAATGAGCAGTTCTTC

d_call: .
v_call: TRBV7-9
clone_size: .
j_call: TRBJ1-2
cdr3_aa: CASSLDGIAYYGYTF
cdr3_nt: TGTGCCAGCAGCCTAGATGGTATCGCCTATTATGGCTACACCTTC

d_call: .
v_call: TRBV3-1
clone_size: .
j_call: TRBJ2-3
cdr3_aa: CASSQEHKSTDTQYF
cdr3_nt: TGTGCCAGCAGCCAAGAGCACAAAAGCACAGATACGCAGTATTTT

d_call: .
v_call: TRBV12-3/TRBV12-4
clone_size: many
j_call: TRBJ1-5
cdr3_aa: CASRPEGQPQHF
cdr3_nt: TGTGCCAGCAGACCTGAAGGTCAGCCCCAGCATTTT

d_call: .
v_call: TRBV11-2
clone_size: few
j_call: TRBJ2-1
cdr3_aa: CASSLEASEYNEQFF
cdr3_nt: TGTGCCAGCAGCTTAGAGGCTAGCGAGTACAATGAGCAGTTCTTC

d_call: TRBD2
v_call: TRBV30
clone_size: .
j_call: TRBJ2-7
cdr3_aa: CAWSLLAGGPSYEQYF
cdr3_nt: TGTGCCTGGAGCCTACTAGCGGGAGGGCCCTCCTACGAGCAGTACTTC

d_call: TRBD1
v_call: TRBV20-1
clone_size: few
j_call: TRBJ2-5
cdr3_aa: CSAGTGIVETQYF
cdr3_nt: TGCAGTGCCGGGACAGGGATTGTGGAGACCCAGTACTTC

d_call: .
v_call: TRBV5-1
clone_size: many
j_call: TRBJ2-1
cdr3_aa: CASSLSGYEQFF
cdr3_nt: TGCGCCAGCAGCTTATCAGGGTATGAGCAGTTCTTC

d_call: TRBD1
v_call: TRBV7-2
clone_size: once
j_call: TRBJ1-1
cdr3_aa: CASSLETGRYTEAFF
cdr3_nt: TGTGCCAGCAGCTTAGAGACAGGGCGGTACACTGAAGCTTTCTTT

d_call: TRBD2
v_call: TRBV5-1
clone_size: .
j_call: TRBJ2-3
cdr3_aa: CASSLVLAESTDTQYF
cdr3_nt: TGCGCCAGCAGCTTGGTTCTAGCGGAAAGCACAGATACGCAGTATTTT

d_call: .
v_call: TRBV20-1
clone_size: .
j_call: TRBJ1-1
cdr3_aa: CSARADTEAFF
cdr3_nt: TGCAGTGCTAGGGCAGACACTGAAGCTTTCTTT

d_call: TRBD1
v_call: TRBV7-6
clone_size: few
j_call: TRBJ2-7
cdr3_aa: CASSLQTGPFYEQYF
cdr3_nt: TGTGCCAGCAGCTTACAGACAGGGCCTTTCTACGAGCAGTACTTC

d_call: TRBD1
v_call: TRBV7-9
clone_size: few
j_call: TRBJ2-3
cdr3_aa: CASRQGQTLTDTQYF
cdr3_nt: TGTGCCAGCAGACAGGGACAGACACTCACAGATACGCAGTATTTT

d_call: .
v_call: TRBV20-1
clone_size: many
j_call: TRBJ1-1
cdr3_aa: CSASDPGLENTEAFF
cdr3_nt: TGCAGTGCTAGTGACCCTGGACTGGAGAACACTGAAGCTTTCTTT

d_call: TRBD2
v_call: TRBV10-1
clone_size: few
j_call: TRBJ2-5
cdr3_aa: CASSESPSGGQETQYF
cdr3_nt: TGCGCCAGCAGTGAGTCGCCTAGCGGAGGGCAAGAGACCCAGTACTTC

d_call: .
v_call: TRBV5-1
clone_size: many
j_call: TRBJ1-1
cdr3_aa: CASSLAGDTEAFF
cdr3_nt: TGCGCCAGCAGCTTGGCAGGGGACACTGAAGCTTTCTTT

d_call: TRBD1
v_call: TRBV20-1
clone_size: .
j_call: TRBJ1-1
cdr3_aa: CSAPPSRGREAFF
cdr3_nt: TGCAGTGCTCCCCCCTCGAGGGGGCGGGAAGCTTTCTTT

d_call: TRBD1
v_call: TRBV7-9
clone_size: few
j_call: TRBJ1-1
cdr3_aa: CASSSGQGYTEAFF
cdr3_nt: TGTGCCAGCAGCTCGGGACAGGGTTACACTGAAGCTTTCTTT

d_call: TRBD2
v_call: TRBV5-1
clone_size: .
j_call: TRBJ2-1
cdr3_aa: CASSLARREGKNNEQFF
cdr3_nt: TGCGCCAGCAGCTTGGCCCGGCGGGAGGGCAAAAACAATGAGCAGTTCTTC

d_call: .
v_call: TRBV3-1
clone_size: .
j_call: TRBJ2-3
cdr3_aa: CASSLREQGDTQYF
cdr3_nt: TGTGCCAGCAGCCTGAGGGAGCAGGGGGATACGCAGTATTTT

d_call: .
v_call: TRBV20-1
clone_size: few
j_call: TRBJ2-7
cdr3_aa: CSAASVYEQYF
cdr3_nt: TGCAGTGCTGCCTCCGTCTACGAGCAGTACTTC

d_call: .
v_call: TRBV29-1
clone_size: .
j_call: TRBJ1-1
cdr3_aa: CSVTTGMNTEAFF
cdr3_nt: TGCAGCGTTACGACAGGAATGAACACTGAAGCTTTCTTT

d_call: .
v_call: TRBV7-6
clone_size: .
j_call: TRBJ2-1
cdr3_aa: CASSLVAASSYNEQFF
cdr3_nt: TGTGCCAGCAGCTTAGTAGCTGCGAGCTCCTACAATGAGCAGTTCTTC

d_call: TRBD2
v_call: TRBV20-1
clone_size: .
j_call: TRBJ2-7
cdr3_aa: CSARDLSGRIYEQYF
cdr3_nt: TGCAGTGCTAGAGACCTCAGCGGGAGGATCTACGAGCAGTACTTC

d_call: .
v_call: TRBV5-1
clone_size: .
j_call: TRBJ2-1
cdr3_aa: CASSLVPRENPYNEQFF
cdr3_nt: TGCGCCAGCAGCTTGGTTCCACGGGAGAATCCCTACAATGAGCAGTTCTTC

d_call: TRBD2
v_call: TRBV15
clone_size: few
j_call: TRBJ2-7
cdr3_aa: CATSDPSGSDEQYF
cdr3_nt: TGTGCCACCAGCGACCCTAGCGGGTCGGACGAGCAGTACTTC

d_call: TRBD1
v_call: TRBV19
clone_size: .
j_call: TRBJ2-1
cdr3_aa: CASSKDRRDEQFF
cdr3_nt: TGTGCCAGCTCAAAGGACAGGCGGGATGAGCAGTTCTTC

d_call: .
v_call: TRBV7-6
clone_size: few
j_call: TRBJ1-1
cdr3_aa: CASSPRVTTEAFF
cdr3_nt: TGTGCCAGCAGCCCCAGGGTGACCACTGAAGCTTTCTTT

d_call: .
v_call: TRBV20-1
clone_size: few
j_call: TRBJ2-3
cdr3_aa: CSARPADTQYF
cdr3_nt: TGCAGTGCTAGACCTGCAGATACGCAGTATTTT

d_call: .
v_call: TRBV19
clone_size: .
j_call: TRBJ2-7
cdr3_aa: CASSIKGQGVYEQYF
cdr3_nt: TGTGCCAGTAGTATAAAAGGTCAGGGAGTCTACGAGCAGTACTTC

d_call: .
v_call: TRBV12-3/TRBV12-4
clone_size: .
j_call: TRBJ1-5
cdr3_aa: CASSLELNHQPQHF
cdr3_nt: TGTGCCAGCAGTTTAGAGTTAAACCATCAGCCCCAGCATTTT

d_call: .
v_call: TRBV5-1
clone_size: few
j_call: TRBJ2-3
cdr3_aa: CASSTAGPTDTQYF
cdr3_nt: TGCGCCAGCAGCACGGCGGGGCCCACAGATACGCAGTATTTT

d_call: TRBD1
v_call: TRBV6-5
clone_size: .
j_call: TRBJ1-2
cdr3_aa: CASNTGGTGYTF
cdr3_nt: TGTGCCAGCAACACAGGGGGGACCGGCTACACCTTC

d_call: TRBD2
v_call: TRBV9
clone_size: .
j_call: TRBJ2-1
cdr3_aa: CASTLLAGGYNEQFF
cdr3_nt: TGTGCCAGCACCCTCCTAGCGGGGGGTTACAATGAGCAGTTCTTC

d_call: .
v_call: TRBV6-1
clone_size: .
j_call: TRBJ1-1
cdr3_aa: CASTGHPRGTEAFF
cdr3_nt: TGTGCCAGCACCGGACACCCCCGTGGCACTGAAGCTTTCTTT

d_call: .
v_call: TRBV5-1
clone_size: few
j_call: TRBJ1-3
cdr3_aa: CASSLSPDPSSGNTIYF
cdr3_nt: TGCGCCAGCAGCTTGAGTCCTGACCCCAGCTCTGGAAACACCATATATTTT

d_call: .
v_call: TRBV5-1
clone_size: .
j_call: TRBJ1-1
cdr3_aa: CASSFDLNTEAFF
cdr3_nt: TGCGCCAGCAGCTTTGACCTGAACACTGAAGCTTTCTTT

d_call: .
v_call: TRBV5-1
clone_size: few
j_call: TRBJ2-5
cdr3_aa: CASSWVREETQYF
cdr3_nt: TGCGCCAGCAGCTGGGTTAGGGAAGAGACCCAGTACTTC

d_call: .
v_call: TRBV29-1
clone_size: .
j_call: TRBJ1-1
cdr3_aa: CSVEGEAFF
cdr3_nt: TGCAGCGTTGAGGGCGAAGCTTTCTTT

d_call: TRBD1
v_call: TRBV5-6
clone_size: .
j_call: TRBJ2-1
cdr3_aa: CASSRAGTGAYNEQFF
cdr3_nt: TGTGCCAGCAGCAGAGCCGGGACAGGGGCGTACAATGAGCAGTTCTTC

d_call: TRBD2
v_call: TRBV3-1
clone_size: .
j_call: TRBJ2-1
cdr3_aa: CASTRLAGHNEQFF
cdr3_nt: TGTGCCAGCACCAGACTAGCGGGGCACAATGAGCAGTTCTTC

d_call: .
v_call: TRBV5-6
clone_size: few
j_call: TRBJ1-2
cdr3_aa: CASTSVRGGSGYTF
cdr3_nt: TGTGCCAGCACTTCTGTTCGGGGGGGAAGTGGCTACACCTTC

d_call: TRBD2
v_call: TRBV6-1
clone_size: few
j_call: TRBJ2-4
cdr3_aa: CASLKQLAEFKNIQYF
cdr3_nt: TGTGCCAGCCTAAAACAACTAGCGGAGTTCAAAAACATTCAGTACTTC

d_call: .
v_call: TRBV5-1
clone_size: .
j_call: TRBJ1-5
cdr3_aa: CASSVDGRNQPQHF
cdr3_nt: TGCGCCAGCAGCGTAGACGGCCGCAATCAGCCCCAGCATTTT

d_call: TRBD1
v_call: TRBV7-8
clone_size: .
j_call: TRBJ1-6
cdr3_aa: CASSLRQGQNSPLHF
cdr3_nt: TGTGCCAGCAGCTTAAGGCAGGGACAGAATTCACCCCTCCACTTT

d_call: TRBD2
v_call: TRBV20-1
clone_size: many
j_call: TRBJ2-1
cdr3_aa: CSARVPTSGRENEQFF
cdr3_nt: TGCAGTGCTAGAGTCCCGACTAGCGGGAGGGAGAATGAGCAGTTCTTC

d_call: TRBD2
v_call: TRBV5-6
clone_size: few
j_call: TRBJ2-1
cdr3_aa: CASTLLAGDNEQFF
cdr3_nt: TGTGCCAGCACCCTCTTAGCGGGGGACAATGAGCAGTTCTTC